This T cell receptor beta chain was identified in a study of a mutant IDH1 vaccine in newly diagnosed glioma. Whole-study context: Vaccines began 4-6 weeks after radiotherapy alone, or with temozolomide cycles. Treated patients, approximately 60% male and roughly 40% female, averaged approximately 40 years of age. Study-level results: No link was apparently found between pseudoprogression and changes in top peripheral T cell clonotypes.

Time point in this sample: week 35, safety follow-up. One vaccine dose held 300 ug of mutant IDH1 20-mer peptide and came with topical imiquimod. Donors had new IDH1-mutant astrocytomas of WHO grade 3 or 4 (ATRX-lost). Using immunoSEQ multiplex PCR, the repertoire was profiled, and TCRdb retains in-frame clones only, with some absent. The repertoire holds under 60,000 clones, with 70% to 80% as singletons. To note about this clone: What it binds is not known.

This sample comprised PBMCs, obtained from a glioma patient whose treatment included an IDH1 peptide vaccine. The sequence was obtained from a man aged 35 to 55 with glioma.

For the CDR3, the DNA is TGTGCTAGTGGTACCCTAGAGACCCAGTACTTC. This translates into CASGTLETQYF. The genes are TRBV12-5 and TRBJ2-5; no definite D call. V was shortened by 5 bases and J by 4 bases, with 5 bases between the two germline ends. This CDR3 is 11 amino acids long. Per the germline V gene, CDR1 is LGHNT and CDR2 is FRNRAP.